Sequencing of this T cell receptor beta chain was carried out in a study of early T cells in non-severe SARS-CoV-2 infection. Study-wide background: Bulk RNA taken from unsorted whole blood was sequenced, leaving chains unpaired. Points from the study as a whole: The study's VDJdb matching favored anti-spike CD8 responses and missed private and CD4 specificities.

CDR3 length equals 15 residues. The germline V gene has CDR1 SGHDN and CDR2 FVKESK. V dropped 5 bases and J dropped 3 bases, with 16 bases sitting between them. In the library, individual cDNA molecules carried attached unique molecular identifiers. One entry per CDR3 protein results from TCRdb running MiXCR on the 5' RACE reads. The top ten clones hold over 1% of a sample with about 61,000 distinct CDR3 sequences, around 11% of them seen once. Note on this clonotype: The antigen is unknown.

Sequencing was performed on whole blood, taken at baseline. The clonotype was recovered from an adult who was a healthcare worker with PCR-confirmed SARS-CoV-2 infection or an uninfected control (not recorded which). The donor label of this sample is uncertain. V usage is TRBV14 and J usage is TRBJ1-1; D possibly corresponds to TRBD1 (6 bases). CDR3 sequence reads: CASSRAGTLYTEAFF. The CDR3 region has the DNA TGTGCCAGCAGCAGAGCCGGGACACTCTACACTGAAGCTTTCTTT.